Following are 10 T cell receptor beta chains from one sample sequenced in a study of cytomegalovirus exposure and HLA in healthy donors. It was with 60 Vbeta and 13 Jbeta primers that the PCR ran. Sequenced by immunoSEQ multiplex PCR; TCRdb stores in-frame clones only, minus some. The sample holds 100,000 to 120,000 clones; around 86% are singletons and the top ten take around 2%. Material: PBMCs. Receptor source: a man aged 40-49 years in good health and CMV-seronegative.

This sequence joins TRBV5-1 and TRBJ2-3; the match to TRBD1 covers 9 bases. The CDR3 is 15 amino acids. J was trimmed by 4 bases and V by 5 bases; bases with no gene match: 8. CDR1 is SGHRS, CDR2 YFSETQ, per germline. The CDR3 protein is CASRAGTGFADTQYF. CDR3 bases: TGCGCCAGCAGAGCCGGGACAGGGTTCGCAGATACGCAGTATTTT.

This chain joins TRBV7-9 and TRBJ2-7, with 7 nucleotides matching TRBD1. V shed 2 bases and J 4 bases; nucleotides not matched to a gene: 14. This CDR3 has 17 residues. Germline V lookup: CDR1 SEHNR, CDR2 FQNEAQ (reference sequence). CDR3: CASSLRGQGLVFYEQYF. For the CDR3, the DNA is TGTGCCAGCAGCTTAAGGGGGCAGGGGCTGGTGTTTTACGAGCAGTACTTC.

The V call is TRBV28, the J call TRBJ2-3; 7 bases match TRBD2. V was clipped by 5 bases and J by 0 bases; unmatched bases: 8. Germline V gene lookup returns CDR1 MDHEN and CDR2 SYDVKM. The CDR3 loop spans 16 amino acids. The CDR3: CASSPLAERSTDTQYF. CDR3 bases: TGTGCCAGCAGTCCGCTAGCGGAAAGAAGCACAGATACGCAGTATTTT.

The chain joins TRBV7-8 to TRBJ2-1; 13 bases are a match to TRBD2. Germline V lookup: CDR1 SGHVS, CDR2 FQNEAQ. J lost 8 bases, V lost 5 bases, and 9 bases had no gene match. The CDR3 contains 16 residues. The CDR3 region has the DNA TGTGCCAGCAGCAAATCCGGGACTAGCGGGGTGGATGAGCAGTTCTTC. It specifies CASSKSGTSGVDEQFF.

This chain connects TRBV5-1 to TRBJ2-7, with 8 positions matching TRBD2. CDR1 and CDR2 from the germline V gene are SGHRS and YFSETQ. J was trimmed by 3 bases and V by 3 bases; bases with no gene match: 2. The CDR3 is 13 amino acids. CDR3: CASSYGGDYEQYF. The CDR3 DNA reads TGCGCCAGCAGCTACGGGGGGGACTACGAGCAGTACTTC.

J is TRBJ2-5 and V is TRBV29-1; TRBD1 matches at 8 bases. Germline loops: CDR1 SQVTM, CDR2 ANQGSEA. V trimming: 3 bases; J trimming: 4 bases; junction bases outside the gene matches: 7. The CDR3 length is 14 residues. The CDR3 sequence is CSVDRTGTRETQYF. CDR3 sequence (DNA): TGCAGCGTTGACAGGACAGGGACGAGAGAGACCCAGTACTTC.

The chain couples TRBV6-1 to TRBJ1-5; weak D call: TRBD1 (5 bases). The CDR3 contains 15 residues. The germline V gene has CDR1 MNHNS and CDR2 SASEGT. Trimming took off 2 bases at V and 0 bases at J, with 8 bases between the two ends. CDR3 DNA: TGTGCCAGCAGTGAATCAGGGTATAGCAATCAGCCCCAGCATTTT. Amino acid sequence: CASSESGYSNQPQHF.

Only one count was recorded for this clone. Here the CDR3 DNA reads TGTGCCAGCAGCACCGGACAGGGGGCGCTGGGGACTGAAGCTTTCTTT. Translation gives CASSTGQGALGTEAFF. The chain recombines TRBV7-2 with TRBJ1-1; 11 nucleotides match TRBD1. The CDR3 is 16 residues long. Germline V gene sequence: CDR1 SGHTA, CDR2 FQGNSA. V trimming: 5 bases; J trimming: 5 bases; junction bases outside the gene matches: 10.

The J gene is TRBJ1-1, the V gene TRBV19, with D possibly matching TRBD1 (5 bases). This CDR3 region has 12 residues. Trimming took 6 bases from V and 5 from J, leaving 10 bases between them. Looked up from germline, CDR1 is LNHDA and CDR2 is SQIVND (reference sequence). CDR3: CASRHGGTEAFF. The CDR3 nucleotides read TGTGCCAGTAGACATGGGGGGACTGAAGCTTTCTTT.

The chain joins TRBV11-2 to TRBJ2-5, with a tentative D call TRBD2 (5 bases). Germline assignment: CDR1 SGHAT and CDR2 FQNNGV. The CDR3 runs to 16 residues. The V end was cut by 0 bases, the J end by 3 bases, with 14 bases between. The CDR3 reads CASSLDRDYGEETQYF. In nucleotides, the CDR3 is TGTGCCAGCAGCTTAGACCGGGATTACGGGGAAGAGACCCAGTACTTC.